These 2 T cell receptor beta chains were sequenced from one sample in a study of shared clonotypes between healthy human individuals. Sequenced by immunoSEQ multiplex PCR; TCRdb stores in-frame clones only, minus some. The data hold about 2 million clones, with around 95% observed a single time. Sequenced sample: naive CD4+ T cells sorted from blood. Described subset: CD45RA+ positively selected. Receptors were obtained from a man aged 18 to 30 in good health.

The chain recombines TRBV7-3 with TRBJ2-5; 7 positions agree with TRBD2. Per germline, CDR1 SGHTA and CDR2 FQGTGA. The length of the CDR3 is 15 residues. J was trimmed by 4 bases and V by 3 bases; bases with no gene match: 8. The CDR3 DNA follows: TGTGCCAGCAGCTTGGGGGGGTCACCAGGAGAGACCCAGTACTTC. Translating gives CASSLGGSPGETQYF.

The V gene is TRBV7-6, the J gene TRBJ2-2; D unresolved. The CDR3 sequence is 16 residues long. The V end was cut by 1 base, the J end by 0 bases, with 9 bases between. Per the germline V gene, CDR1 is SGHVS and CDR2 is FNYEAQ. CDR3 sequence reads: CASSLVGLPNTGELFF. Written as DNA, the CDR3 is TGTGCCAGCAGCTTAGTCGGTCTACCGAACACCGGGGAGCTGTTTTTT.